This is a list of T cell receptor beta chains from one sample in a study of technical replicates of blood from several donors. Sequencing used immunoSEQ multiplex PCR; TCRdb keeps in-frame clones, though not all of them. Counted here are some 60,000 clones, approximately 95% occurring once; the ten biggest clones make up 2.5% to 3.5%. Sequencing was done on a sample of PBMCs. Receptors were obtained from a human donor in good health. Some clones in this sample may be carry-over from other donors' samples. Both conserved end residues are part of each CDR3. The D gene is left open where the match is weak.

15 | TRBD1 | TRBV28 | CASRPPTGMNTEAFF
13 | . | TRBV2 | CASRRFGNQPQHF
14 | TRBD1 | TRBV12-5 | CASGLETGKNEQFF
14 | TRBD1 | TRBV29-1 | CSVEFRDRRNEQFF
15 | TRBD1 | TRBV15 | CATSSMTGAVNEQFF
15 | TRBD2 | TRBV5-6 | CASSYWTSGVEEQFF
14 | TRBD1 | TRBV11-1 | CASSFAGQVNGYTF
13 | TRBD1 | TRBV6-5 | CASTKGAYNEQFF
15 | TRBD1 | TRBV7-2 | CASQLQGAAKNIQYF
12 | . | TRBV27 | CASGQGISGYTF
13 | . | TRBV18 | CASSPDSAYEQYF
16 | . | TRBV6-5 | CASSYFWPRGNSPLHF
17 | TRBD2 | TRBV7-2 | CASSFPSGRPSYNEQFF
15 | . | TRBV7-8 | CASSPAGLTRNEQFF
16 | TRBD1 | TRBV7-2 | CTSSSDRGRTGYGYTF
19 | . | TRBV7-9 | CASTSPRGRGRGDQETQYF
14 | . | TRBV5-6 | CASSDTGYYTEAFF
17 | TRBD2 | TRBV7-9 | CASSLGGTSTSVYEQYF
13 | . | TRBV30 | CAWSSGYDQPQHF
11 | . | TRBV6-5 | CASMGAYGYTF
15 | . | TRBV9 | CASSVAGQGENEQYF
15 | TRBD2 | TRBV5-3 | CARSLAEAGVGEQYF
13 | . | TRBV7-8 | CASSLEHTDTQYF